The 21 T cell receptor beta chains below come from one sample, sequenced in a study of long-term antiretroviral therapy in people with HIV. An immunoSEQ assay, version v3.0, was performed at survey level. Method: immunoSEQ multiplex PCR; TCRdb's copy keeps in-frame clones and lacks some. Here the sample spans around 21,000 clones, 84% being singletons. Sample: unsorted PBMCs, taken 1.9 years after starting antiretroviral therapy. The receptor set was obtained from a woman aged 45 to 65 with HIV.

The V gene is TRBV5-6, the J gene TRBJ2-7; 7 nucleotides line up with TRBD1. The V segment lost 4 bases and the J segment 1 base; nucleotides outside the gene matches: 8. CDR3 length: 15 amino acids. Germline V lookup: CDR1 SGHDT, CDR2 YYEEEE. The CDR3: CASSQHQTGSYEQYF. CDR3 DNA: TGTGCCAGCAGCCAGCACCAGACAGGGTCCTACGAGCAGTACTTC.

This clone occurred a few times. The chain's CDR3 is CASSSTVGGGPYNSPLHF. DNA for the CDR3: TGTGCCAGCAGCTCCACGGTCGGGGGGGGTCCCTATAATTCACCCCTCCACTTT. The genes are TRBV5-4 and TRBJ1-6, with D possibly matching TRBD1 (5 bases). The CDR3 has 18 residues. Germline values: CDR1 SGHNT, CDR2 YYREEE (reference sequence). V gave up 3 bases and J gave up 2 bases, with 18 bases separating them. Full variable domain (missing parts from reference TRBV5-4 and TRBJ1-6): ETGVTQSPTHLIKTRGQQVTLRCSSQSGHNTVSWYQQALGQGPQFIFQYYREEENGRGNFPPRFSGLQFPNYSSELNVNALELDDSALYLCASSSTVGGGPYNSPLHFGNGTRLTVT.

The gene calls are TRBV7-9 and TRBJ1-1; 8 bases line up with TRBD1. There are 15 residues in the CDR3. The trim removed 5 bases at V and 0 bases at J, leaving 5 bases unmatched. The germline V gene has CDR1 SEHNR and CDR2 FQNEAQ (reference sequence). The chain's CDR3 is CASSARTGMNTEAFF. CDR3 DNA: TGTGCCAGCAGCGCCAGGACAGGGATGAACACTGAAGCTTTCTTT.

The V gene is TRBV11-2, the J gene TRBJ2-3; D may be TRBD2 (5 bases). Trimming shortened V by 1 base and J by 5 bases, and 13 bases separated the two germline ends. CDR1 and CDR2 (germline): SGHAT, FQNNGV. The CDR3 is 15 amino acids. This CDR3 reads CASSLVLVGEDTQYF. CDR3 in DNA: TGTGCCAGCAGCTTAGTTTTAGTGGGAGAAGATACGCAGTATTTT. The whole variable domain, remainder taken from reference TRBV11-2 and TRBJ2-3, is EAGVAQSPRYKIIEKRQSVAFWCNPISGHATLYWYQQILGQGPKLLIQFQNNGVVDDSQLPKDRFSAERLKGVDSTLKIQPAKLEDSAVYLCASSLVLVGEDTQYFGPGTRLTVL.

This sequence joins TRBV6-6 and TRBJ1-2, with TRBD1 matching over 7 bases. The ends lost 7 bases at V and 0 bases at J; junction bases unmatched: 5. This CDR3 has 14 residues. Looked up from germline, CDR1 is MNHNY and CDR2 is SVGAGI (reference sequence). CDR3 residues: CASIQGQTNYGYTF. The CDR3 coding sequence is TGTGCCAGCATCCAGGGACAGACTAACTATGGCTACACCTTC.

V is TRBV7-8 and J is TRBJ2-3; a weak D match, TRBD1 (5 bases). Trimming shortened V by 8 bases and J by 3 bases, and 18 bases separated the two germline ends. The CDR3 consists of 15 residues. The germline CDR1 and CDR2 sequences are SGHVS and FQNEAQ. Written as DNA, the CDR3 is TGTGCCAGCGCCCAACGTCGTGGGGCGACAGATACGCAGTATTTT. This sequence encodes CASAQRRGATDTQYF. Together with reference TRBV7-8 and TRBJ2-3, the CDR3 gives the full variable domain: GAGVSQSPRYKVAKRGQDVALRCDPISGHVSLFWYQQALGQGPEFLTYFQNEAQLDKSGLPSDRFFAERPEGSVSTLKIQRTQQEDSAVYLCASAQRRGATDTQYFGPGTRLTVL.

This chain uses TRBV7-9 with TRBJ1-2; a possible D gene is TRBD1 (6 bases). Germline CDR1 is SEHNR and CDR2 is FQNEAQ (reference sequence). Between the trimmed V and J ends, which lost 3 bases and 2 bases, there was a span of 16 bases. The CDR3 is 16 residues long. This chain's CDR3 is CASSFEPTGGNYGYTF. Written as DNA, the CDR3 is TGTGCCAGCAGCTTCGAACCCACCGGGGGCAACTATGGCTACACCTTC. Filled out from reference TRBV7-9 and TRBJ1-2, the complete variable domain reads DTGVSQNPRHKITKRGQNVTFRCDPISEHNRLYWYRQTLGQGPEFLTYFQNEAQLEKSRLLSDRFSAERPKGSFSTLEIQRTEQGDSAMYLCASSFEPTGGNYGYTFGSGTRLTVV.

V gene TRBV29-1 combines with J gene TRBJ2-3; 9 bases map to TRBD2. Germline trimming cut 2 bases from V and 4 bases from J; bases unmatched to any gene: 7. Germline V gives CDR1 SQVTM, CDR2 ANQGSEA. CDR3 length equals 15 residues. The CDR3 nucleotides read TGCAGCGTTGAACTCGCGGGGGGGAGCCCAGATACGCAGTATTTT. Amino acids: CSVELAGGSPDTQYF.

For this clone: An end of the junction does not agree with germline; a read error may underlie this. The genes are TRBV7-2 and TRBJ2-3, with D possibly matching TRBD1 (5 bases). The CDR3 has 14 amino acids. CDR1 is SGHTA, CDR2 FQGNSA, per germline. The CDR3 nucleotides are TGTGCCAGCAGCCAGTCCCCGGCGACAGATGCGCAGTATTTT. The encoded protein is CASSQSPATDAQYF.

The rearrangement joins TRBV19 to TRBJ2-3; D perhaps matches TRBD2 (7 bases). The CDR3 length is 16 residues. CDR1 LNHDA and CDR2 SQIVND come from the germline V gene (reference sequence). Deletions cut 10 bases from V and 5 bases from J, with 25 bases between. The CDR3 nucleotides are TGTGCCACCAAGACCCTAGGGGGGGGCTCTAGAGATACGCAGTATTTT. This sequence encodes CATKTLGGGSRDTQYF.

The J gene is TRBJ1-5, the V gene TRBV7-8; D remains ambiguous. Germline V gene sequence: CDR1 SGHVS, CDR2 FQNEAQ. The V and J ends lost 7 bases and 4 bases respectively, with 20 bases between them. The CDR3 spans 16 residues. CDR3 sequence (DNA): TGTGCCAGCACCCAATTAAGGTCTCCGGGAAATCAGCCCCAGCATTTT. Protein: CASTQLRSPGNQPQHF.

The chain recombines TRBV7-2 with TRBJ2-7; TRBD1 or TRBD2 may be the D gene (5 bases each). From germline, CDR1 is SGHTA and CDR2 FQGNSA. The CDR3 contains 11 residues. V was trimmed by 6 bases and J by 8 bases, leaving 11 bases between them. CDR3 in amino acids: CASSLGVKQYF. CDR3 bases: TGTGCCAGCAGTTTGGGGGTAAAGCAGTACTTC.

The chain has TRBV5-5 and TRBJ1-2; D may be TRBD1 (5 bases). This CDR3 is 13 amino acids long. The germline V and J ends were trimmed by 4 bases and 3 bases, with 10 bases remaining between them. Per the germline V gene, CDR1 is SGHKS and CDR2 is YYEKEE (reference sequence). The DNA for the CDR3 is TGTGCCAGCAGCCCGATGACAGACTATGGCTACACCTTC. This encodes CASSPMTDYGYTF.

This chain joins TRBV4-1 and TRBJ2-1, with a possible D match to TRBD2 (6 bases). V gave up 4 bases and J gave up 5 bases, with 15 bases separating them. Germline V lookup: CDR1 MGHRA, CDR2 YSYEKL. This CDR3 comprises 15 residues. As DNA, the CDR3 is TGCGCCAGCAGCCGCGGGGAAGCGGGCGACAATGAGCAGTTCTTC. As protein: CASSRGEAGDNEQFF.

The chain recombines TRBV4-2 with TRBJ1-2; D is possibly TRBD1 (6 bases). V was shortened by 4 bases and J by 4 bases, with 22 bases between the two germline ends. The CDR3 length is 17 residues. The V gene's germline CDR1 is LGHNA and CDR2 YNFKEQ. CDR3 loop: CASSPPKGGGMAYGYTF. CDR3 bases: TGTGCCAGCAGCCCCCCTAAAGGGGGGGGAATGGCCTATGGCTACACCTTC.

CDR3 amino acids: CSAWGGAGFEETQYF. The CDR3 DNA sequence: TGCAGCGCTTGGGGCGGGGCGGGGTTCGAAGAGACCCAGTACTTC. The chain recombines TRBV29-1 with TRBJ2-5; D is possibly TRBD2 (6 bases). Germline loops: CDR1 SQVTM, CDR2 ANQGSEA. V gave up 7 bases and J gave up 3 bases, with 21 bases separating them. The CDR3 runs 15 residues.

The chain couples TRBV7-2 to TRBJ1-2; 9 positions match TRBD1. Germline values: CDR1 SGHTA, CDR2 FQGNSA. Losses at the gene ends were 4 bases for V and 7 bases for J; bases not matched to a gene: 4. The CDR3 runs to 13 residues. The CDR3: CASSSQGAVGYTF. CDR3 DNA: TGTGCCAGCAGCTCACAGGGGGCGGTTGGCTACACCTTC.

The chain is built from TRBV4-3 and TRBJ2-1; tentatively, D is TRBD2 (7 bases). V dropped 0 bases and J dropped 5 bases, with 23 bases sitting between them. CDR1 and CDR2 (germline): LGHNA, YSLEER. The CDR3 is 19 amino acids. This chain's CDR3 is CASSQEGTWGGARHNEQFF. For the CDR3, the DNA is TGCGCCAGCAGCCAAGAGGGGACCTGGGGGGGGGCCCGTCACAATGAGCAGTTCTTC.

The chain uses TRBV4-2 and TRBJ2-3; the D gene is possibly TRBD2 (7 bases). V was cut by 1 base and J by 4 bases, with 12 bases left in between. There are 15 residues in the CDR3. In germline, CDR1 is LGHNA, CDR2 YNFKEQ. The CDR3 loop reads CASSQGGGEADTQYF. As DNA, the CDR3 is TGTGCCAGCAGCCAAGGAGGGGGGGAGGCAGATACGCAGTATTTT.

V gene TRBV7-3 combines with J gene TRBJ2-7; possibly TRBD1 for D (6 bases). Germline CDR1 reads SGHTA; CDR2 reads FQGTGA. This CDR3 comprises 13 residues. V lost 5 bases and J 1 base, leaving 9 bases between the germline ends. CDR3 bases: TGTGCCAGCAGCGGAAGGGGGTCCTACGAGCAGTACTTC. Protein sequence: CASSGRGSYEQYF. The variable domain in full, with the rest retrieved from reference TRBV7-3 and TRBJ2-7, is GAGVSQTPSNKVTEKGKYVELRCDPISGHTALYWYRQSLGQGPEFLIYFQGTGAADDSGLPNDRFFAVRPEGSVSTLKIQRTERGDSAVYLCASSGRGSYEQYFGPGTRLTVT.

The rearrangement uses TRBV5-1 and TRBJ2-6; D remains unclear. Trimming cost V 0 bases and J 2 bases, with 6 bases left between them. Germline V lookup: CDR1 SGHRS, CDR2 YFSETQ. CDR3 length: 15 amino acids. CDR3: CASSLGRTGANVLTF. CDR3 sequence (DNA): TGCGCCAGCAGCTTGGGCAGGACTGGGGCCAACGTCCTGACTTTC.